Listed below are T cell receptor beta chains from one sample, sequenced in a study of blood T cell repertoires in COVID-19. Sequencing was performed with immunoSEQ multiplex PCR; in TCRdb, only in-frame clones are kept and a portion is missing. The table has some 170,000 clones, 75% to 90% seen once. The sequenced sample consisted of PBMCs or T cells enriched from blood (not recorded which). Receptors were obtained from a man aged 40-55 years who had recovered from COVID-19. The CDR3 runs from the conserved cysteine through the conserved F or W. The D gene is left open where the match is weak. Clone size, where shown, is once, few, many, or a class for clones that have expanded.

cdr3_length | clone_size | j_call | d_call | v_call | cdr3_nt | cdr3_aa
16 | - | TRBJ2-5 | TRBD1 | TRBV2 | TGTGCCAGCAGTCTTACAGGGGGCGCGGAGCAAGAGACCCAGTACTTC | CASSLTGGAEQETQYF
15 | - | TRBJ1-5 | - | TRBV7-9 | TGTGCCAGCAGCTTAGATCAGGGTAGAAATCAGCCCCAGCATTTT | CASSLDQGRNQPQHF
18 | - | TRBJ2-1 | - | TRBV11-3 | TGTGCCAGCAGCCACCAGGGGAGGGGCGCTCTGACCTACAATGAGCAGTTCTTC | CASSHQGRGALTYNEQFF
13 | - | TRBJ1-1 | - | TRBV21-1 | TGTGCCAGCAGCTCCCCCTGGCAGGCTGAAGCTTTCTTT | CASSSPWQAEAFF
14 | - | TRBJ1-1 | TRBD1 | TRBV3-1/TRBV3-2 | TGTGCCAGCAGCTCGACAGGGGGGGGCACTGAAGCTTTCTTT | CASSSTGGGTEAFF
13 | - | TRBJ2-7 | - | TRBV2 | TGTGCCAGCAGTGAAGATGGAAGACTCGAGCAGTACTTC | CASSEDGRLEQYF
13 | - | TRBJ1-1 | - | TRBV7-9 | TGTGCCAGCAGCCAGACAGCCAACACTGAAGCTTTCTTT | CASSQTANTEAFF
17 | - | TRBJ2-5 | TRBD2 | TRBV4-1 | TGCGCCAGCAGCCAGGACCCCGGGCTAGCGGGAAAAGAGACCCAGTACTTC | CASSQDPGLAGKETQYF
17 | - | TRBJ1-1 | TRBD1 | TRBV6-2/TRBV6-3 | TGTGCCAGCAGTTACTCTACTGGACAGGAAGTGAACACTGAAGCTTTCTTT | CASSYSTGQEVNTEAFF
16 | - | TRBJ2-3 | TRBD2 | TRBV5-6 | TGTGCCAGCAGCCCCCGGACTAGCGGGAGGTGGGATACGCAGTATTTT | CASSPRTSGRWDTQYF
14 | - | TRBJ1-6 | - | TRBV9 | TGTGCCAGCAGCGTAGGAGGAACTAATTCACCCCTCCACTTT | CASSVGGTNSPLHF
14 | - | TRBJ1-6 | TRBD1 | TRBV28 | TGTGCCAGCAGGTTGACAGGGGGCAATTCACCCCTCCACTTT | CASRLTGGNSPLHF
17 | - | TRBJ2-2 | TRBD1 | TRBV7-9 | TGTGCCAGCAGCCGGGGCGGCGGACAGGGTAGCACCGGGGAGCTGTTTTTT | CASSRGGGQGSTGELFF
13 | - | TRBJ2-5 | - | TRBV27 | TGTGCCAGCAGACAGGGCGCACAAGAGACCCAGTACTTC | CASRQGAQETQYF
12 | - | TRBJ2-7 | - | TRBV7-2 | TGTGCCAGCAGCTTCCCTCCCCTGGAGCAGTACTTC | CASSFPPLEQYF
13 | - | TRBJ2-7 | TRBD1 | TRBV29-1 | TGCAGCGTGATAGGGACAGGGGGCGGCGAGCAGTACTTC | CSVIGTGGGEQYF
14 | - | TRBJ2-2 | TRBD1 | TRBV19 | TGTGCCAGTAGTATACAGGGGGCATCCGGGGAGCTGTTTTTT | CASSIQGASGELFF
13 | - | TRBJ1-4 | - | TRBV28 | TGTGCCAGCAGTTTCGCGTTTCGTGAAAAACTGTTTTTT | CASSFAFREKLFF
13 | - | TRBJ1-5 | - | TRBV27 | TGTGCCAGCAGCTACGTAGAGGGTCAGCCCCAGCATTTT | CASSYVEGQPQHF
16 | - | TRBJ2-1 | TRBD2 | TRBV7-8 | TGTGCCAGCAGCTTACGACTAGCGGGCGGTCGGGATGAGCAGTTCTTC | CASSLRLAGGRDEQFF
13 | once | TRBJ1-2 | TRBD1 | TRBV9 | TGTGCCAGCAGCCTCACAGGGGGCTATGGCTACACCTTC | CASSLTGGYGYTF
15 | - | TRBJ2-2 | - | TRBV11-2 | TGTGCCAGCAGCTTAGATCCCCGGGTTTCCGGGGAGCTGTTTTTT | CASSLDPRVSGELFF
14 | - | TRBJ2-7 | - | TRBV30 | TGTGCCTGGACGACCGGACAGCTCCAGTTTGAGCAGTACTTC | CAWTTGQLQFEQYF
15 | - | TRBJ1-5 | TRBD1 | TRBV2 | TGTGCCAGCACCCGGGACAGGGGAAGCAATCAGCCCCAGCATTTT | CASTRDRGSNQPQHF
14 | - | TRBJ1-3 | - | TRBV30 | TGTGCCTGGACACTTGACTCCTCTGGAAACACCATATATTTT | CAWTLDSSGNTIYF
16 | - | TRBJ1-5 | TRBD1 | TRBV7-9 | TGTGCCAGCAGCTTCGGGACAGGGTTTAGCAATCAGCCCCAGCATTTT | CASSFGTGFSNQPQHF
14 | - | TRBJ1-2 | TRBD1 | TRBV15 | TGTGCCACCAGCCCCTCCGGGACAGGTTATGGCTACACCTTC | CATSPSGTGYGYTF
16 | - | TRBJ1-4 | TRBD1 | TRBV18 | TGTGCCAGCTCACACCGCTCGACAGGGGTAAATGAAAAACTGTTTTTT | CASSHRSTGVNEKLFF
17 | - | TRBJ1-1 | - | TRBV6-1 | TGTGCCAGCAGTGAACCTACTTCCTTACCATTGAACACTGAAGCTTTCTTT | CASSEPTSLPLNTEAFF
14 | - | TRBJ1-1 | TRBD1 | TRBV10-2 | TGCGCCAGCCGACAGGGACCTTTGAACACTGAAGCTTTCTTT | CASRQGPLNTEAFF
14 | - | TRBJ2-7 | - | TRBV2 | TGTGCCAGCATGATGGGGGGGCCCCCCTACGAGCAGTACTTC | CASMMGGPPYEQYF
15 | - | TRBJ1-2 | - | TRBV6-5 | TGTGCCAGCAGCCGCGACAGAGGCGGGGTTTATGGCTACACCTTC | CASSRDRGGVYGYTF
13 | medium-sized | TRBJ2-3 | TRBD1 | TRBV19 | TGTGCCAGTAGGTCAGGGGGCGCAGATACGCAGTATTTT | CASRSGGADTQYF
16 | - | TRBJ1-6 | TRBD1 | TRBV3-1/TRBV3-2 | TGTGCCAGCAGCCAAGATCTTGGGACAGCCTGGGGACCCCTCCACTTT | CASSQDLGTAWGPLHF
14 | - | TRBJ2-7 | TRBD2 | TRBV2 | TGTGCCAGCCGTGGGACTAGCGCCACAGGGGAGCAGTACTTC | CASRGTSATGEQYF
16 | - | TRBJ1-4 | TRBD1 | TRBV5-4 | TGTGCCAGCAGCCCAAACAGGGGGCGCAAAGGGGAAAAACTGTTTTTT | CASSPNRGRKGEKLFF
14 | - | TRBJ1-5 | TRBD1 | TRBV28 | TGTGCCAGCAGTTTCCGGACAGGACGACAGCCCCAGCATTTT | CASSFRTGRQPQHF
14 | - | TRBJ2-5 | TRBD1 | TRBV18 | TGTGCCAGCTCACCGGGACAGGGTAGTCAGACCCAGTACTTC | CASSPGQGSQTQYF
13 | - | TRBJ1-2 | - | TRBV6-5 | TGTGCCACCGTTGGGCCTCAGGGATACGGCTACACCTTC | CATVGPQGYGYTF
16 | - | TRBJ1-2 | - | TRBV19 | TGTGCCAGTAGTAAGGAACGACAGGAGACCCTCTATGGCTACACCTTC | CASSKERQETLYGYTF
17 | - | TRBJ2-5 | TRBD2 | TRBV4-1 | TGCGCCAGCAGCCAAGGAACTAGCGGGGGGAGCCAAGAGACCCAGTACTTC | CASSQGTSGGSQETQYF
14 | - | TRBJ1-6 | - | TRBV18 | TGTGCCAGCTCACCAATAGGGGCAGATTCACCCCTCCACTTT | CASSPIGADSPLHF
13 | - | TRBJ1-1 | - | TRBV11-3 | TGTGCCAGCAGCTTCTACCCGGGGGGGGAAGCTTTCTTT | CASSFYPGGEAFF
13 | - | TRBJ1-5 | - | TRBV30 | TGTGCCTGGAGTGTGTACCCTCGGGGGCCCCAGCATTTT | CAWSVYPRGPQHF
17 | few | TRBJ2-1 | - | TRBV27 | TGTGCCAGCAGTCCGCTAAGGACACATGGCGTATACAATGAGCAGTTCTTC | CASSPLRTHGVYNEQFF
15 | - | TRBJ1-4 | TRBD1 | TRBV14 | TGTGCCAGCAGCCACGACTCAGGGGGTTGGGAAAAACTGTTTTTT | CASSHDSGGWEKLFF
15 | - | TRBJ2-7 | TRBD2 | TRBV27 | TGTGCCAGCAGTACCCGGACTAGCGGAACCTACGAGCAGTACTTC | CASSTRTSGTYEQYF
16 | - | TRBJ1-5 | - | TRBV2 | TGTGCCAGCAGTGGCGTCAGGGAGGTACGGGATCAGCCCCAGCATTTT | CASSGVREVRDQPQHF
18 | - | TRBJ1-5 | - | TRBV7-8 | TGTGCCAGCAGCTTAGTCACAGAGATCAGGTCCCGCAATCAGCCCCAGCATTTT | CASSLVTEIRSRNQPQHF
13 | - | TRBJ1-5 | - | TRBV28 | TGTGCCAGCAACTACGGGTTAGGTCAGCCCCAGCATTTT | CASNYGLGQPQHF